A single sample is the source of the 31 T cell receptor beta chains below, sequenced in a study of tumor T cells in aggressive B-cell lymphoma. The method was immunoSEQ multiplex PCR; TCRdb's version includes in-frame clones alone and lacks a portion of them. The sample yields thousands of clones, roughly 94% seen once. The sequencing input was tumor tissue. The source of these receptors is an adult with diffuse large B cell lymphoma.

The chain is built from TRBV19 and TRBJ1-2, with 7 nucleotides matching TRBD1. V lost 5 bases and J lost 7; bases outside the gene matches: 7. The CDR3 has 13 residues. Germline-derived CDR1 and CDR2 are LNHDA and SQIVND (reference sequence). CDR3 coding DNA: TGTGCCAGTAGTCCCTCGAGGGGGCTTGGCTACACCTTC. It yields the protein CASSPSRGLGYTF. Complete variable domain (other parts from reference TRBV19 and TRBJ1-2): DGGITQSPKYLFRKEGQNVTLSCEQNLNHDAMYWYRQDPGQGLRLIYYSQIVNDFQKGDIAEGYSVSREKKESFPLTVTSAQKNPTAFYLCASSPSRGLGYTFGSGTRLTVV.

This clone was observed a handful of times. The chain links TRBV19 to TRBJ2-6, with D hard to call. CDR1 is LNHDA and CDR2 is SQIVND in the germline V gene (reference sequence). The CDR3 spans 17 residues. The germline V and J ends were trimmed by 4 bases and 1 base, with 14 bases remaining between them. The CDR3 nucleotides read TGTGCCAGTAGTAGAGGATCCGGCCCTTCTGGGGCCAACGTCCTGACTTTC. Translated: CASSRGSGPSGANVLTF.

The V call is TRBV6-5, the J call TRBJ2-3; TRBD2 matches at 8 bases. This CDR3 has 14 amino acids. The J segment lost 4 bases and the V segment lost 5 bases, leaving 5 bases of the junction unmatched. The V gene's germline CDR1 is MNHEY and CDR2 SVGAGI. CDR3 sequence: CASSTGGEADTQYF. The CDR3 coding sequence is TGTGCCAGCAGTACCGGGGGGGAGGCAGATACGCAGTATTTT.

This chain joins TRBV7-2 and TRBJ2-1; 8 nucleotides line up with TRBD1. The V gene's germline CDR1 is SGHTA and CDR2 FQGNSA. The CDR3 loop spans 16 amino acids. The ends lost 6 bases at V and 0 bases at J; junction bases unmatched: 7. In DNA, the CDR3 is TGTGCCAGCAGTCGAACAGGGGGTTTCTCCTACAATGAGCAGTTCTTC. Its translation: CASSRTGGFSYNEQFF.

The gene calls are TRBV19 and TRBJ1-5; the D gene is possibly TRBD1 (6 bases). CDR3 length: 13 residues. Deletions cut 5 bases from V and 5 bases from J, with 10 bases between. Germline V CDR1 and CDR2: LNHDA, SQIVND (reference sequence). For the CDR3, the DNA is TGTGCCAGTAGTGTTTACAGGGATCAGCCCCAGCATTTT. Amino acid sequence: CASSVYRDQPQHF.

This clone came up once. The chain recombines TRBV2 with TRBJ2-5; 14 positions agree with TRBD2. Trimming at V came to 2 bases and at J to 7 bases, leaving 3 bases not matched to a gene. The CDR3 totals 15 residues. The germline gives CDR1 SNHLY, CDR2 FYNNEI. As DNA, the CDR3 is TGTGCCAGCAGTGAACGACTAGCGGGGGGGCGGACCCAGTACTTC. Amino acids: CASSERLAGGRTQYF.

This clone was observed once. The chain uses TRBV6-1 and TRBJ2-1, with D possibly TRBD2 on 5 matching bases. V shed 2 bases and J shed 0 bases, with 11 bases lying between them. Germline CDR1 MNHNS, CDR2 SASEGT. The CDR3 covers 16 residues. The CDR3 sequence: CASSERGCCSYNEQFF. CDR3 in DNA: TGTGCCAGCAGTGAACGAGGGTGCTGCTCCTACAATGAGCAGTTCTTC.

The chain is built from TRBV19 and TRBJ1-1, with D possibly TRBD1 on 5 matching bases. V lost 7 bases to trimming and J lost 10 bases, with 22 bases between them. CDR3 length: 14 amino acids. Per germline, CDR1 LNHDA and CDR2 SQIVND (reference sequence). The CDR3 DNA reads as TGTGCCAGTACCCCCTGGGCAGGGAAAGGAGTAGCTTTCTTT. This gives the protein CASTPWAGKGVAFF.

The chain recombines TRBV4-1 with TRBJ2-7, with 8 nucleotides matching TRBD2. CDR3 size: 15 residues. Trimming removed 4 bases from V and 6 bases from J; junction bases left unmatched: 11. Germline loops: CDR1 MGHRA, CDR2 YSYEKL. CDR3 DNA: TGCGCCAGCAGCCCCCTAGGCGGGGGGCGCTCCGAGCAGTACTTC. Translated: CASSPLGGGRSEQYF.

The chain combines TRBV9 with TRBJ2-2; D possibly corresponds to TRBD2 (6 bases). With 0 bases removed from V and 10 bases from J, the gap between germline ends came to 13 bases. CDR1 SGDLS and CDR2 YYNGEE come from the germline V gene. CDR3 length: 14 amino acids. CDR3 DNA sequence: TGTGCCAGCAGCGTAGGTCGGGAGTTTGAGGAGCTGTTTTTT. Residues: CASSVGREFEELFF.

This sequence joins TRBV7-2 and TRBJ1-5; D is possibly TRBD1 (6 bases). V was clipped by 4 bases and J by 5 bases, with 12 bases between them. The germline gives CDR1 SGHTA, CDR2 FQGNSA. The CDR3 spans 14 residues. The CDR3 is CASSSRQADQPQHF. In DNA form, the CDR3 reads TGTGCCAGCAGCTCGCGACAGGCGGATCAGCCCCAGCATTTT.

V is TRBV2 and J is TRBJ2-5; D is undetermined. Germline CDR1 reads SNHLY; CDR2 reads FYNNEI. Deletions cut 3 bases from V and 7 bases from J, with 3 bases between. This CDR3 comprises 10 residues. Written as DNA, the CDR3 is TGTGCCAGCAGTGACGTGACCCAGTACTTC. Its protein product is CASSDVTQYF.

The chain joins TRBV5-1 to TRBJ1-2, with TRBD1 matching 9 bases. J gave up 6 bases and V 0 bases, and 6 bases lay outside the gene matches. CDR1 SGHRS and CDR2 YFSETQ come from the germline V gene. The CDR3 sequence is 15 residues long. The CDR3 loop is CASSLGQGVADGYTF. CDR3 sequence (DNA): TGCGCCAGCAGCTTGGGACAGGGGGTAGCGGATGGCTACACCTTC.

The chain is built from TRBV29-1 and TRBJ2-7; 7 nucleotides agree with TRBD1. This CDR3 is 12 amino acids long. Germline V gives CDR1 SQVTM, CDR2 ANQGSEA. V shed 6 bases, J shed 6 bases, and the junction held 8 bases outside the gene matches. In DNA form, the CDR3 reads TGCAGCGTCAGACAGGGTTTGGGCGAGCAGTACTTC. Translation: CSVRQGLGEQYF.

This chain uses TRBV9 with TRBJ2-7, with 8 bases matching TRBD1. The ends lost 4 bases at V and 2 bases at J; junction bases unmatched: 8. The CDR3 consists of 15 residues. CDR1 and CDR2 (germline): SGDLS, YYNGEE. The chain's CDR3 is CASSPGGRGTYEQYF. The CDR3 DNA follows: TGTGCCAGCAGCCCAGGGGGCAGGGGTACCTACGAGCAGTACTTC.

This clone was seen once. J is TRBJ1-1 and V is TRBV19, with a possible D match to TRBD1 (6 bases). CDR3 length equals 13 residues. With 5 bases removed from V and 6 bases from J, the gap between germline ends came to 13 bases. CDR1 LNHDA and CDR2 SQIVND come from the germline V gene (reference sequence). The CDR3 is CASSPQGKAEAFF. The DNA for the CDR3 is TGTGCCAGTAGTCCTCAGGGGAAAGCTGAAGCTTTCTTT.

The chain recombines TRBV28 with TRBJ2-1; 10 nucleotides align to TRBD2. This CDR3 has 17 amino acids. CDR1 and CDR2 from the germline V gene are MDHEN and SYDVKM. Unmatched junction bases numbered 12, after V lost 2 bases and J lost 8 bases. This CDR3 is CASSLEKGLADGDEQFF. As DNA, the CDR3 is TGTGCCAGCAGTTTAGAAAAAGGACTAGCGGACGGGGATGAGCAGTTCTTC. Using reference TRBV28 and TRBJ2-1 for the parts outside the CDR3, the full variable domain is DVKVTQSSRYLVKRTGEKVFLECVQDMDHENMFWYRQDPGLGLRLIYFSYDVKMKEKGDIPEGYSVSREKKERFSLILESASTNQTSMYLCASSLEKGLADGDEQFFGPGTRLTVL.

This rearrangement joins TRBV15 to TRBJ2-7; the match to TRBD1 covers 9 bases. The CDR3 is 14 residues long. Trimming removed 9 bases from V and 5 bases from J; junction bases left unmatched: 11. Germline CDR1 LNHNV, CDR2 YYDKDF (reference sequence). The CDR3 loop reads CATSQGASSNEQYF. CDR3 DNA: TGTGCCACTTCACAGGGGGCGAGTTCTAACGAGCAGTACTTC.

The J gene is TRBJ2-1, the V gene TRBV4-1; 8 bases are a match to TRBD2. CDR3 size: 16 residues. Per germline, CDR1 MGHRA and CDR2 YSYEKL. V lost 0 bases, J lost 9 bases, and 10 bases stayed unmatched. In nucleotides, the CDR3 is TGCGCCAGCAGCCAAGATCTGCCAGCGGGAGAGGCTGAGCAGTTCTTC. This codes for CASSQDLPAGEAEQFF.

This chain uses TRBV30 with TRBJ1-2; D is undetermined. The CDR3 runs 13 residues. Germline lookup yields CDR1 GTSNPN and CDR2 SVGIG (reference sequence). V dropped 3 bases and J dropped 6 bases, with 14 bases sitting between them. CDR3 sequence (DNA): TGTGCCTGGAGCGAACCTGTGGAGCATGGCTACACCTTC. This translates into CAWSEPVEHGYTF.

The chain has TRBV7-6 and TRBJ2-1, with D tentatively TRBD2 (6 bases). The CDR3 contains 13 residues. The V gene lost 4 bases and the J gene lost 8 bases, with 12 bases spanning the gap. Germline V gene sequence: CDR1 SGHVS, CDR2 FNYEAQ. For the CDR3, the DNA is TGTGCCAGCAGCTCTCTAGCGCGCGATGAGCAGTTCTTC. Its protein is CASSSLARDEQFF.

CDR3 nucleotides: TGTGCCAGTTCTTACAGGGGCGCCTATGGCTACACCTTC. This sequence encodes CASSYRGAYGYTF. This rearrangement joins TRBV19 to TRBJ1-2, with 7 bases lining up with TRBD1. After removal of 8 bases from V and 4 bases from J, the junction contained 7 bases not matched to a gene. Germline CDR1 is LNHDA and CDR2 is SQIVND (reference sequence). The CDR3 covers 13 residues.

V usage is TRBV7-3 and J usage is TRBJ2-3; D uncertain. This CDR3 spans 13 amino acids. From germline, CDR1 is SGHTA and CDR2 FQGTGA. Trimming left V 2 bases short and J 9 bases short, with 12 bases between. The CDR3 DNA follows: TGTGCCAGCAGCTTACTAGATTCTGGAACGCAGTATTTT. It specifies CASSLLDSGTQYF.

This chain uses TRBV6-5 with TRBJ1-1; no firm D call. The CDR3 runs 13 residues. V was cut by 10 bases and J by 4 bases, with 16 bases left in between. The germline gives CDR1 MNHEY, CDR2 SVGAGI. Here the CDR3 DNA reads TGTGCCACCTCCCGGGGATTTAGCACTGAAGCTTTCTTT. It yields the protein CATSRGFSTEAFF.

The chain employs TRBV7-6 and TRBJ2-1, with D hard to call. Germline CDR1 is SGHVS and CDR2 is FNYEAQ. Trimming stripped 5 bases from V and 8 bases from J, with 13 bases between. The CDR3 spans 13 residues. In DNA, the CDR3 is TGTGCCAGCAGCCCCACGTGGCATGATGAGCAGTTCTTC. Encoded protein: CASSPTWHDEQFF.

The chain carries TRBV2 and TRBJ2-5; 13 bases line up with TRBD2. The J call is doubtful: the DNA matches TRBJ2-7 better. The CDR3 spans 15 residues. Germline loops: CDR1 SNHLY, CDR2 FYNNEI. CDR3 bases: TGTGCCAGCGGGGGACTAGCGGGATTTGTTTTCGAGCAGTACTTC. The encoded protein is CASGGLAGFVFEQYF.

The chain is built from TRBV19 and TRBJ2-2; D is uncertain. The ends were cut back, 0 bases at V and 8 bases at J, with 10 bases in the middle. CDR1 and CDR2 from the germline V gene are LNHDA and SQIVND (reference sequence). The CDR3 totals 14 residues. This CDR3 reads CASSIEQLSGELFF. CDR3 coding DNA: TGTGCCAGTAGTATAGAACAGCTATCTGGGGAGCTGTTTTTT.

The genes are TRBV7-2 and TRBJ2-5, with TRBD1 matching over 7 bases. V trimming: 6 bases; J trimming: 1 base; junction bases outside the gene matches: 2. CDR1 SGHTA and CDR2 FQGNSA come from the germline V gene. The CDR3 has 13 residues. The CDR3 sequence: CASRTGIQETQYF. In nucleotides, the CDR3 is TGTGCCAGCAGGACAGGGATCCAAGAGACCCAGTACTTC. Drawing the rest from reference TRBV7-2 and TRBJ2-5, the complete variable domain is GAGVSQSPSNKVTEKGKDVELRCDPISGHTALYWYRQSLGQGLEFLIYFQGNSAPDKSGLPSDRFSAERTGGSVSTLTIQRTQQEDSAVYLCASRTGIQETQYFGPGTRLLVL.

V usage is TRBV7-9 and J usage is TRBJ2-5; no clear D. The germline V and J ends were trimmed by 2 bases and 5 bases, with 6 bases remaining between them. Germline V gene lookup returns CDR1 SEHNR and CDR2 FQNEAQ (reference sequence). This CDR3 spans 12 amino acids. CDR3 loop: CASSLQLETQYF. DNA for the CDR3: TGTGCCAGCAGCTTACAGTTGGAGACCCAGTACTTC.

This clone showed up just once. The rearrangement joins TRBV5-1 to TRBJ2-7; 11 nucleotides line up with TRBD2. This CDR3 has 15 amino acids. V was clipped by 1 base and J by 3 bases; unmatched bases: 3. The germline CDR1 and CDR2 sequences are SGHRS and YFSETQ. CDR3 sequence reads: CASSLSTSGDYEQYF. CDR3 in DNA: TGCGCCAGCAGCTTGTCGACTAGCGGGGACTACGAGCAGTACTTC.

This chain uses TRBV19 with TRBJ2-5; TRBD2 matches 13 bases. The better agreement between TRBJ2-7 and the DNA end casts doubt on the J call. Germline values: CDR1 LNHDA, CDR2 SQIVND (reference sequence). There are 19 residues in the CDR3. The CDR3 nucleotides read TGTGCCAGTAGTATTCGACTAGCGGGGGGACTAATAACAACCTACGAGCAGTACTTC. Amino acid sequence: CASSIRLAGGLITTYEQYF.